This record covers a single TCR beta chain. Its specificity is not known. This sample was taken from a study of blood T cells in healthy people across ages. There are 17 residues in the CDR3. V lost 3 bases to trimming and J lost 2 bases; unmatched junction nucleotides: 10. Germline CDR1 and CDR2: SGHTA and FQGNSA. Study results and limitations: Fewer expanded clones and more diversity marked long-lived versus aged donors.

Through a sample-barcoded 5' primer and a J-beta primer mix, a second PCR was run for roughly 6 to 11 cycles. Each cDNA molecule was tagged by a template-switch adaptor with 12 random nucleotides. Each CDR3 protein gets one entry after TCRdb re-called the 5' RACE reads with MiXCR. The sample comprises around 1,600,000 distinct CDR3 sequences, roughly 43% of which are singletons, and over 3.5% rests with the top ten. Sequencing input: blood. The rearrangement joins TRBV7-2 to TRBJ2-7; 10 bases are a match to TRBD1. The TCR comes from a woman under 30 in good health. The DNA for the CDR3 is TGTGCCAGCAGCTTCACTACCAGGACAGGGGGAACCTACGAGCAGTACTTC. This sequence encodes CASSFTTRTGGTYEQYF.